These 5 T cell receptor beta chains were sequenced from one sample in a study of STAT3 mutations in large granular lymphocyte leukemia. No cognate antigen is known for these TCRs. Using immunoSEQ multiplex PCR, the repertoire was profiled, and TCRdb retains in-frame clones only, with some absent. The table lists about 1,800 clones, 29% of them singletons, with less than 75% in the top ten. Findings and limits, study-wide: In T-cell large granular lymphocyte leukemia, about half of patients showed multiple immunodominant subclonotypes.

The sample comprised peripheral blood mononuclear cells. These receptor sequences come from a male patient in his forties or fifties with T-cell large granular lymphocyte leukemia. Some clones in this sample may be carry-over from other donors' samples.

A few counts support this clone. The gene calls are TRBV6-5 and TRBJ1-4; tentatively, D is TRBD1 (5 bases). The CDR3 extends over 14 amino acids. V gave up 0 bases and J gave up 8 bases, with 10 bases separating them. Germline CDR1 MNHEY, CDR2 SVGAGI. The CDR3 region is CASSYSKRGEKLFF. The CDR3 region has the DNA TGTGCCAGCAGTTACTCGAAAAGGGGCGAAAAACTGTTTTTT.

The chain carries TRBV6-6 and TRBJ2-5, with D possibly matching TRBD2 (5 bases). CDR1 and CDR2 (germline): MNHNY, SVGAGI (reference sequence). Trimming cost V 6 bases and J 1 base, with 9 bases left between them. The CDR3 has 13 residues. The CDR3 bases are TGTGCCAGCAGGCGGGCCCCCCAAGAGACCCAGTACTTC. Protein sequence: CASRRAPQETQYF.

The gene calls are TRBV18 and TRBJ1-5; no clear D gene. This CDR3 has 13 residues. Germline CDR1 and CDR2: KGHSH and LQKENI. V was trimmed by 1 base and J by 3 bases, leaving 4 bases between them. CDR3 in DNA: TGTGCCAGCTCACCACAGGACAATCAGCCCCAGCATTTT. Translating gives CASSPQDNQPQHF.

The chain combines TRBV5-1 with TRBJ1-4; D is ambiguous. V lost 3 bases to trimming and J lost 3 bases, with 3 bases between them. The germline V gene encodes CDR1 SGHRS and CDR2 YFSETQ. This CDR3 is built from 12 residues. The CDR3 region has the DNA TGCGCCAGCAGCTACCCTAATGAAAAACTGTTTTTT. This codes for CASSYPNEKLFF. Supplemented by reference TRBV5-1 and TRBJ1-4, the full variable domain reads KAGVTQTPRYLIKTRGQQVTLSCSPISGHRSVSWYQQTPGQGLQFLFEYFSETQRNKGNFPGRFSGRQFSNSRSEMNVSTLELGDSALYLCASSYPNEKLFFGSGTQLSVL.

The CDR3 DNA sequence: TGCGCCAGCAGCTTGATGGTTCCCGCCTCTGGGGCCAACGTCCTGACTTTC. The encoded protein is CASSLMVPASGANVLTF. The V gene is TRBV5-1, the J gene TRBJ2-6; D is unresolved. The CDR3 spans 17 residues. Looked up from germline, CDR1 is SGHRS and CDR2 is YFSETQ. Trimming shortened V by 1 base and J by 0 bases, and 11 bases separated the two germline ends.